These 18 T cell receptor beta chains were all obtained from the same sample, sequenced in a study of blood T cells in healthy people across ages. For the second PCR, which ran for about 6 to 12 cycles, a sample-barcoded 5' primer and a J-beta primer mix were used. TCRdb itself ran the 5' RACE reads through MiXCR, one entry per CDR3 protein. The sample consists of approximately 690,000 distinct CDR3 sequences, roughly 53% of them appearing once. Sequences were obtained from blood. The source of these receptors is a man in his sixties in good health.

This rearrangement joins TRBV5-1 to TRBJ2-3; 10 nucleotides match TRBD1. This CDR3 region has 16 residues. V was pared by 4 bases and J by 3 bases, with 8 bases of the junction left unmatched. CDR1 SGHRS and CDR2 YFSETQ come from the germline V gene. As DNA, the CDR3 is TGCGCCAGCAGCCTGATGGGACAGGGGATTACAGATACGCAGTATTTT. The encoded protein is CASSLMGQGITDTQYF.

The rearrangement joins TRBV27 to TRBJ2-1; 8 bases are a match to TRBD1. V shed 6 bases, J shed 8 bases, and the junction held 6 bases outside the gene matches. The CDR3 consists of 13 residues. Germline lookup yields CDR1 MNHEY and CDR2 SMNVEV (reference sequence). This CDR3 reads CASSKTGVDEQFF. The DNA for the CDR3 is TGTGCCAGCAGCAAGACAGGGGTAGATGAGCAGTTCTTC.

This clonotype has only a few counts. The CDR3 here is CASSLAGGANYNEQFF. The CDR3 DNA reads TGTGCCAGCAGCTTAGCGGGGGGGGCGAACTACAATGAGCAGTTCTTC. This sequence joins TRBV7-2 and TRBJ2-1; a weak D match, TRBD2 (7 bases). The germline gives CDR1 SGHTA, CDR2 FQGNSA. The CDR3 covers 16 residues. The ends were cut back, 0 bases at V and 3 bases at J, with 12 bases in the middle.

The V and J genes are TRBV9 and TRBJ2-7, with 14 bases aligning to TRBD2. Trimming at V came to 3 bases and at J to 0 bases, leaving 8 bases not matched to a gene. Germline V gene sequence: CDR1 SGDLS, CDR2 YYNGEE. This CDR3 comprises 18 residues. The CDR3 coding sequence is TGTGCCAGCAGCGAGGGACTAGCGGGGGACCTCAGCTCCTACGAGCAGTACTTC. Translating gives CASSEGLAGDLSSYEQYF.

This chain joins TRBV4-1 and TRBJ1-1; the D is unclear. This CDR3 is 14 amino acids long. V lost 0 bases to trimming and J lost 7 bases, with 12 bases between them. The germline V gene has CDR1 MGHRA and CDR2 YSYEKL. The CDR3 here is CASSQDPLSGEAFF. CDR3 in DNA: TGCGCCAGCAGCCAAGACCCTCTATCGGGTGAAGCTTTCTTT.

V is TRBV12-3 or TRBV12-4 and J is TRBJ2-3; D unclear. This CDR3 is built from 13 residues. Deletions cut 4 bases from V and 2 bases from J, with 7 bases between. CDR3 DNA sequence: TGTGCCAGCAGTTCCCCGCCCACAGATACGCAGTATTTT. Translation gives CASSSPPTDTQYF.

There are a few counts of this clonotype. The V gene is TRBV5-1, the J gene TRBJ2-1; no reliable D call. Trimming cost V 1 base and J 7 bases, with 18 bases left between them. The CDR3 is 16 amino acids. Looked up from germline, CDR1 is SGHRS and CDR2 is YFSETQ. CDR3 loop: CASSLLAPIAPNEQFF. The CDR3 DNA follows: TGCGCCAGCAGCTTGTTGGCCCCGATTGCCCCGAATGAGCAGTTCTTC.

Note on this clonotype: This sequence may be a read error, since a much larger clone differs from it by one base. The chain links TRBV20-1 to TRBJ2-1; D possibly uses TRBD1 or TRBD2 (5 bases each). V was clipped by 3 bases and J by 13 bases, with 25 bases between them. The CDR3 is 15 residues long. The germline V gene encodes CDR1 DFQATT and CDR2 SNEGSKA (reference sequence). CDR3 region: CSARKVGSTMGTQFF. DNA for the CDR3: TGCAGTGCTAGGAAGGTGGGCTCGACCATGGGGACCCAGTTCTTC.

This chain joins TRBV5-1 and TRBJ1-6, with D maybe TRBD1 (6 bases). Trimming left V 4 bases short and J 7 bases short, with 30 bases between. Per the germline V gene, CDR1 is SGHRS and CDR2 is YFSETQ. The CDR3 length is 20 residues. Written as DNA, the CDR3 is TGCGCCAGCAGCATAACCCTCTCGGGGCCATATCAAAGGGGGAATTCACCCCTCCACTTT. This encodes CASSITLSGPYQRGNSPLHF.

The V gene is TRBV7-2, the J gene TRBJ2-5; 7 positions match TRBD2. Germline CDR1 reads SGHTA; CDR2 reads FQGNSA. V gave up 5 bases and J gave up 5 bases; unmatched junction bases: 8. CDR3 length: 14 amino acids. The CDR3 is CASSRPAGLETQYF. As DNA, the CDR3 is TGTGCCAGCAGCCGCCCAGCGGGGTTGGAGACCCAGTACTTC.

The chain couples TRBV5-1 to TRBJ2-3, with D unclear. V was clipped by 4 bases and J by 2 bases, with 11 bases between them. Looked up from germline, CDR1 is SGHRS and CDR2 is YFSETQ. The CDR3 runs to 14 residues. For the CDR3, the DNA is TGCGCCAGCAGCGTTGGAGCCCCCACAGATACGCAGTATTTT. It translates to CASSVGAPTDTQYF. The full variable domain, completed using reference TRBV5-1 and TRBJ2-3, is KAGVTQTPRYLIKTRGQQVTLSCSPISGHRSVSWYQQTPGQGLQFLFEYFSETQRNKGNFPGRFSGRQFSNSRSEMNVSTLELGDSALYLCASSVGAPTDTQYFGPGTRLTVL.

The J gene is TRBJ2-3, the V gene TRBV3-1, with 7 bases identical to TRBD2. The CDR3 extends over 18 amino acids. V trimming: 0 bases; J trimming: 1 base; junction bases outside the gene matches: 10. Germline V gene sequence: CDR1 LGHDT, CDR2 YNNKEL (reference sequence). CDR3 DNA: TGTGCCAGCAGCCAAGAGGCGGGACGGGGAGGGGGCACAGATACGCAGTATTTT. Translation gives CASSQEAGRGGGTDTQYF.

The chain has TRBV29-1 and TRBJ2-3; 9 positions match TRBD1. CDR1 and CDR2 from the germline V gene are SQVTM and ANQGSEA. The CDR3 has 13 residues. With 6 bases clipped from V and 4 bases from J, the junction kept 5 bases outside the gene matches. The chain's CDR3 is CSVSGTGPDTQYF. Here the CDR3 DNA reads TGCAGCGTATCCGGGACAGGGCCAGATACGCAGTATTTT.

The V call is TRBV20-1, the J call TRBJ2-1, with a weak D call TRBD2 (6 bases). The CDR3 contains 13 residues. In germline, CDR1 is DFQATT, CDR2 SNEGSKA (reference sequence). V was clipped by 1 base and J by 5 bases, with 9 bases between them. DNA for the CDR3: TGCAGTGCTAGAGGCGGGACGAACAATGAGCAGTTCTTC. Protein: CSARGGTNNEQFF.

This rearrangement joins TRBV20-1 to TRBJ1-2; D is possibly TRBD1 (6 bases). CDR3 length: 13 residues. The germline CDR1 and CDR2 sequences are DFQATT and SNEGSKA (reference sequence). V lost 5 bases to trimming and J lost 1 base, with 11 bases between them. CDR3 protein: CSAWTDRNYGYTF. The CDR3 DNA is TGCAGTGCTTGGACAGACCGTAACTATGGCTACACCTTC.

The chain employs TRBV20-1 and TRBJ2-1; D gene unclear. Trimming took off 6 bases at V and 2 bases at J, with 17 bases between the two ends. The CDR3 runs to 15 residues. Germline CDR1 and CDR2: DFQATT and SNEGSKA (reference sequence). The CDR3 reads CSAGHAATAYNEQFF. The CDR3 DNA reads as TGCAGTGCCGGTCATGCGGCGACTGCCTACAATGAGCAGTTCTTC.

This clonotype showed up just a few times. The germline gene is not matched at one end of the junction; a read error may be the cause. The chain is built from TRBV13 and TRBJ2-5; D tentatively fits TRBD1 or TRBD2 (6 bases each). Per germline, CDR1 PRHDT and CDR2 FYEKMQ (reference sequence). This CDR3 has 16 amino acids. This chain's CDR3 is CAGSSLIRGVVETQYF. DNA of the CDR3: TGTGCCGGCAGCTCCCTGATAAGGGGGGTGGTGGAGACCCAGTACTTC.

This chain uses TRBV6-6 with TRBJ2-7, with D uncertain. V lost 3 bases and J 3 bases, leaving 9 bases between the germline ends. The CDR3 contains 13 residues. Germline V CDR1 and CDR2: MNHNY, SVGAGI (reference sequence). CDR3 sequence: CASSYSRFYEQYF. CDR3 coding DNA: TGTGCCAGCAGTTATAGCAGGTTCTACGAGCAGTACTTC.